Listed below are T cell receptor beta chains from one sample, sequenced in a study of cytomegalovirus exposure and HLA in healthy donors. The protocol was immunoSEQ multiplex PCR, while the TCRdb copy is restricted to in-frame clones and leaves out a portion. In the table there are about 250,000 clones, about 88% of which are singletons. Source material: PBMCs. Receptors originate from a young man in good health and CMV-seropositive. CDR3s include the opening cysteine and the closing phenylalanine or tryptophan. Fields, in order: D gene, V gene, J gene, clone size, CDR3 DNA, CDR3 protein. D genes are given only for firm matches. Only some rows state a clone size, as once, few, many or a class for expanded clones.

D: .; V: TRBV15; J: TRBJ1-5; size: few; DNA: TGTGCCACCAGCAGCGAGGGGGGGACACGGCCCCAGCATTTT; CDR3: CATSSEGGTRPQHF
D: .; V: TRBV27; J: TRBJ2-5; size: .; DNA: TGTGCCAGCAGTTTCTACCCTCCCCAGGGTATCGGGGAGACCCAGTACTTC; CDR3: CASSFYPPQGIGETQYF
D: .; V: TRBV29-1; J: TRBJ2-3; size: .; DNA: TGCAGCGTTGATTCAGGGCCCACGCAGTATTTT; CDR3: CSVDSGPTQYF
D: TRBD2; V: TRBV27; J: TRBJ2-1; size: .; DNA: TGTGCCAGCAGTCGCCGGGACTATTACAATGAGCAGTTCTTC; CDR3: CASSRRDYYNEQFF
D: TRBD2; V: TRBV2; J: TRBJ2-7; size: .; DNA: TGTGCCAGCGGGACTAGCGGGAGTGGAGAGCAGTACTTC; CDR3: CASGTSGSGEQYF
D: .; V: TRBV4-2; J: TRBJ1-5; size: .; DNA: TGTGCCAGCAGCCAAGATGTCAAGGGGCTGAGTCAGCCCCAGCATTTT; CDR3: CASSQDVKGLSQPQHF
D: .; V: TRBV25-1; J: TRBJ1-5; size: few; DNA: TGTGCCAGCAGTGAGAGGGGCAGGGAGGCGGATCAGCCCCAGCATTTT; CDR3: CASSERGREADQPQHF
D: TRBD2; V: TRBV19; J: TRBJ2-1; size: .; DNA: TGTGCCACTGCTTTACTAGCGGGGTCCTACAATGAGCAGTTCTTC; CDR3: CATALLAGSYNEQFF
D: .; V: TRBV19; J: TRBJ1-2; size: few; DNA: TGTGCCAGTAGTATAGGCGCAGGGGAAGCTGGCTACACCTTC; CDR3: CASSIGAGEAGYTF
D: .; V: TRBV7-3; J: TRBJ2-1; size: .; DNA: TGTGCCAGCAGCTCGAAACCAGGGGTCTGGGGCGTTGGGAATGAGCAGTTCTTC; CDR3: CASSSKPGVWGVGNEQFF
D: .; V: TRBV4-3; J: TRBJ2-7; size: .; DNA: TGCGCCAGCAGCCAAGATAACCTTCCCTACGAGCAGTACTTC; CDR3: CASSQDNLPYEQYF
D: .; V: TRBV7-9; J: TRBJ2-7; size: .; DNA: TGTGCCAGCAGTTCGGGACAAAGCTCCTACGAGCAGTACTTC; CDR3: CASSSGQSSYEQYF
D: .; V: TRBV7-8; J: TRBJ1-1; size: .; DNA: TGTGCCAGCAGCTGGAGTGGACAGTGGAACACTGAAGCTTTCTTT; CDR3: CASSWSGQWNTEAFF
D: .; V: TRBV7-2; J: TRBJ2-7; size: .; DNA: TGTGCCAGCAGCCTCGATTACGAGCAGTACTTC; CDR3: CASSLDYEQYF
D: TRBD1; V: TRBV29-1; J: TRBJ2-1; size: .; DNA: TGCAGCGCGAACCGGGACAGGGGGTACAATGAGCAGTTCTTC; CDR3: CSANRDRGYNEQFF
D: .; V: TRBV10-1; J: TRBJ2-7; size: .; DNA: TGCGCCAGCATGAGGGACCGCAACTCCTACGAGCAGTACTTC; CDR3: CASMRDRNSYEQYF
D: .; V: TRBV6-4; J: TRBJ2-2; size: few; DNA: TGTGCCAGCAGTGACGATCCCGGGGAGCTGTTTTTT; CDR3: CASSDDPGELFF
D: TRBD1; V: TRBV19; J: TRBJ2-1; size: .; DNA: TGTGCCAGTAGTGGCGGGACAGGGTTAGCCAATGAGCAGTTCTTC; CDR3: CASSGGTGLANEQFF
D: TRBD2; V: TRBV25-1; J: TRBJ2-2; size: .; DNA: TGTGCCAGCAGTGAAGGTTCGCGGGGGGGGCTGTTTTTT; CDR3: CASSEGSRGGLFF
D: .; V: TRBV30; J: TRBJ1-2; size: .; DNA: TGTGCCTGGAGTGTTCCAGGACATTATGGCTACACCTTC; CDR3: CAWSVPGHYGYTF
D: TRBD2; V: TRBV27; J: TRBJ2-1; size: .; DNA: TGTGCCAGCACCTCTCCCGGGACTAGCGCAAACAATGAGCAGTTCTTC; CDR3: CASTSPGTSANNEQFF
D: TRBD2; V: TRBV15; J: TRBJ2-1; size: .; DNA: TGTGCCACCAAGTCTAGCGGGAGGGAAGTGTATGAGCAGTTCTTC; CDR3: CATKSSGREVYEQFF
D: .; V: TRBV30; J: TRBJ1-1; size: .; DNA: TGTGCCTGGAGTACCGGGCGGGTGGCTGAAGCTTTCTTT; CDR3: CAWSTGRVAEAFF
D: TRBD2; V: TRBV5-1; J: TRBJ2-5; size: .; DNA: TGCGCCAGCAGTTCGGACGGGGGGAGGGTTAAAGAGACCCAGTACTTC; CDR3: CASSSDGGRVKETQYF
D: TRBD2; V: TRBV2; J: TRBJ2-7; size: .; DNA: TGTGCCAGCACTAGCGGGATTTCCTACGAGCAGTACTTC; CDR3: CASTSGISYEQYF
D: .; V: TRBV7-9; J: TRBJ2-2; size: .; DNA: TGTGCCAGCAGCTTTGGGGCGCCTACCGGGGAGCTGTTTTTT; CDR3: CASSFGAPTGELFF
D: .; V: TRBV6-5; J: TRBJ2-7; size: .; DNA: TGTGCCAGCAGTTACTCCGGGGCGGGCAGCTCCTACGAGCAGTACTTC; CDR3: CASSYSGAGSSYEQYF
D: TRBD2; V: TRBV4-1; J: TRBJ2-7; size: .; DNA: TGCGCCAGCAGCCAAGTAGTGTCCGGGAGCGGGAGGGATTGCGAGCAGTACTTC; CDR3: CASSQVVSGSGRDCEQYF
D: TRBD1; V: TRBV2; J: TRBJ1-2; size: .; DNA: TGTGCCAGCAGTGCTGGGACAGGGGGGAACTATGGCTACACCTTC; CDR3: CASSAGTGGNYGYTF